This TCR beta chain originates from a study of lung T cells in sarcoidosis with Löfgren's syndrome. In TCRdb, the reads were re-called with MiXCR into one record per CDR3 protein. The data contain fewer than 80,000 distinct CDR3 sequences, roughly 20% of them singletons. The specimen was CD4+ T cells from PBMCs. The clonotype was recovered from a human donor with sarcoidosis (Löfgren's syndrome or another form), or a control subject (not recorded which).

The CDR3 DNA sequence: TGTGCCAGCTCACCATCCCACCAAATCTCTGGAAACACCATATATTTT. Its translation is CASSPSHQISGNTIYF. V gene TRBV18 combines with J gene TRBJ1-3; D unclear. The ends were cut back, 2 bases at V and 0 bases at J, with 11 bases in the middle. CDR1 is KGHSH and CDR2 is LQKENI in the germline V gene. The CDR3 is 16 amino acids. Full variable domain (rest looked up from reference TRBV18 and TRBJ1-3): NAGVMQNPRHLVRRRGQEARLRCSPMKGHSHVYWYRQLPEEGLKFMVYLQKENIIDESGMPKERFSAEFPKEGPSILRIQQVVRGDSAAYFCASSPSHQISGNTIYFGEGSWLTVV.